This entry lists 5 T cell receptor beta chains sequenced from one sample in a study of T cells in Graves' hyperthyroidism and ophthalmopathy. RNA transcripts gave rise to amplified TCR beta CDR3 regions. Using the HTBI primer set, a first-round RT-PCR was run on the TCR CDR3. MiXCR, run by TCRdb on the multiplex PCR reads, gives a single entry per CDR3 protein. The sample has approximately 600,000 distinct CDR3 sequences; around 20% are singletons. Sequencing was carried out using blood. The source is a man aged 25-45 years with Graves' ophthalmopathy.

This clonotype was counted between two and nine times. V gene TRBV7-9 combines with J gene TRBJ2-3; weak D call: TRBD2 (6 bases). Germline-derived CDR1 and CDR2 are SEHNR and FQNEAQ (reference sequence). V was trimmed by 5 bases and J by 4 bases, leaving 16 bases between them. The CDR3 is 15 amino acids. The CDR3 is CASSGNRESPDTQYF. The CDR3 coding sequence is TGTGCCAGCAGCGGAAACCGGGAGTCTCCAGATACGCAGTATTTT. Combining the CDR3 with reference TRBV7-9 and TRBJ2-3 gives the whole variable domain DTGVSQNPRHKITKRGQNVTFRCDPISEHNRLYWYRQTLGQGPEFLTYFQNEAQLEKSRLLSDRFSAERPKGSFSTLEIQRTEQGDSAMYLCASSGNRESPDTQYFGPGTRLTVL.

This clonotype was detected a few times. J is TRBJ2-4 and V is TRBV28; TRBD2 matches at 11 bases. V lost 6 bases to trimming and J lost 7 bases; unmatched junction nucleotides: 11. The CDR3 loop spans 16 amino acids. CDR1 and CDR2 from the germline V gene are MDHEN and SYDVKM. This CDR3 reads CASRGIAGGPGNIQYF. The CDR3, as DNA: TGTGCCAGCAGGGGGATAGCGGGAGGGCCGGGGAACATTCAGTACTTC.

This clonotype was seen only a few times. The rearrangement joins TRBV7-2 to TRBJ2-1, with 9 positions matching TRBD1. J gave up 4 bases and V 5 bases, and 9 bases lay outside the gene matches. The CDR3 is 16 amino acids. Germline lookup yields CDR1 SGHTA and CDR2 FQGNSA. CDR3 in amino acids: CASSQGTGRLYNEQFF. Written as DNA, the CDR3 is TGTGCCAGCAGCCAAGGGACAGGGCGCCTTTACAATGAGCAGTTCTTC.

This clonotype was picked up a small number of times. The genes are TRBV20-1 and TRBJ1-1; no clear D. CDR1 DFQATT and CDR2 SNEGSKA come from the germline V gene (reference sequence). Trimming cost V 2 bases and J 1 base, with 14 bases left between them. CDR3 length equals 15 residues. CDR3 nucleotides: TGCAGTGCTAGACCCTCCGACATGAAGAACACTGAAGCTTTCTTT. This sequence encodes CSARPSDMKNTEAFF.

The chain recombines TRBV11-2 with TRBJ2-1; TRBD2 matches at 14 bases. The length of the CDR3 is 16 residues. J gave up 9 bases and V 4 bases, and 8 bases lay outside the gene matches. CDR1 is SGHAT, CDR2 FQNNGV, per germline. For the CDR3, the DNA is TGTGCCAGCAGCTATGGGACTAGCGGGAGTATTATTGAGCAGTTCTTC. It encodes CASSYGTSGSIIEQFF.